Sequencing of this TCR beta chain was carried out in a study of T-cell memory formation after mild COVID-19. This clonotype was counted many times. Antigen: not known. V lost 5 bases, J lost 0 bases, and 11 bases lay in between. The CDR3 sequence is 14 residues long. Germline values: CDR1 MNHNY, CDR2 SVGAGI (reference sequence). From the 5' RACE reads, TCRdb called clonotypes with MiXCR, one entry per CDR3 protein. The sample contains about 290,000 distinct CDR3 sequences, approximately 15% of which appear only once. Findings and limits, study-wide: The appearance of some responding clones in pre-infection memory suggested that cross-reactive memory joined.

The receptor was isolated from a man aged 18 to 35 who had mild COVID-19 (a few samples of this study predate the infection). Cell type and time point are not known. The chain combines TRBV6-6 with TRBJ2-7; D is possibly TRBD2 (5 bases). Material for sequencing was PBMCs or a T cell subset sorted from them (not recorded which). The CDR3 DNA follows: TGTGCCAGCAGTAACGGGGAGAGCTCCTACGAGCAGTACTTC. This codes for CASSNGESSYEQYF.